The clone carrying this T cell receptor (beta chain) was recorded only once. Its antigen is undetermined. This sample is drawn from a study of graft-versus-host responses after intestinal transplantation. As for the study in general: After anti-thymocyte globulin induction, recipients took tacrolimus and steroids for approximately 3 years.

Only in-frame clones appear in the TCRdb table, and some are missing; sequencing was by immunoSEQ multiplex PCR. The sample carries some 130,000 clones, 90% to 95% recorded once. The clonotype originates from a human donor who received an intestinal transplant. The sample here was unstimulated CD4+ T cells sorted from spleen or lymph node cells, taken before intestinal transplant.

In nucleotides, the CDR3 is TGTGCCAGCAGTGCACGGGAAAATACGCAGTATTTT. Its translation: CASSARENTQYF. The gene calls are TRBV2 and TRBJ2-3; maybe TRBD2 (5 bases). V was clipped by 4 bases and J by 7 bases, with 9 bases between them. Germline V gives CDR1 SNHLY, CDR2 FYNNEI. The length of the CDR3 is 12 residues.